These 13 T cell receptor beta chains originate from one sample sequenced in a study of cytomegalovirus exposure and HLA in healthy donors. Primers included in the PCR were 60 Vbeta and 13 Jbeta primers. Assay: immunoSEQ multiplex PCR; the TCRdb copy retains only in-frame clones and omits some. The sample lists about 130,000 clones, about three quarters occurring once. The sample comprised PBMCs. These receptors were obtained from a woman between 35 and 50 years old in good health and CMV-seronegative.

The rearrangement uses TRBV14 and TRBJ1-2; no reliable D call. The CDR3 sequence is 11 residues long. Germline CDR1 SGHDN, CDR2 FVKESK. Trimming pared 2 bases from V and 8 bases from J, leaving 6 bases between. CDR3 loop: CASSQLGGYTF. The CDR3 DNA sequence: TGTGCCAGCAGCCAACTCGGGGGCTACACCTTC.

This clone has just a few counts. The chain couples TRBV14 to TRBJ2-2; the match to TRBD1 covers 11 bases. Germline CDR1 and CDR2: SGHDN and FVKESK. This CDR3 contains 17 residues. J was trimmed by 6 bases and V by 2 bases; bases with no gene match: 8. CDR3 DNA: TGTGCCAGCAGCCAACACCCGGGACAGGGGGGTTCCGGGGAGCTGTTTTTT. Residues: CASSQHPGQGGSGELFF.

The chain couples TRBV7-6 to TRBJ2-4; TRBD1 matches 9 bases. Per the germline V gene, CDR1 is SGHVS and CDR2 is FNYEAQ. CDR3 length equals 15 residues. The V gene end was trimmed by 1 base and the J gene end by 8 bases; junction bases not matched to a gene: 6. The CDR3 DNA follows: TGTGCCAGCAGCTTAGGGGACAGGGTCCATGACATTCAGTACTTC. This gives the protein CASSLGDRVHDIQYF.

The chain employs TRBV30 and TRBJ2-1, with D unclear. V was pared by 0 bases and J by 6 bases, with 6 bases between. Per germline, CDR1 GTSNPN and CDR2 SVGIG (reference sequence). This CDR3 contains 12 residues. CDR3 DNA sequence: TGTGCCTGGAGTGTACGCGGCAATGAGCAGTTCTTC. Encoded protein: CAWSVRGNEQFF.

J is TRBJ1-5 and V is TRBV28; maybe TRBD1 (6 bases). The V gene lost 6 bases and the J gene lost 4 bases, with 10 bases spanning the gap. There are 13 residues in the CDR3. Germline V CDR1 and CDR2: MDHEN, SYDVKM. CDR3 sequence (DNA): TGTGCCAGCAGCTGGACAGATAATCAGCCCCAGCATTTT. This sequence encodes CASSWTDNQPQHF.

J is TRBJ2-3 and V is TRBV5-6; the D gene is possibly TRBD1 (5 bases). The CDR3 is made up of 14 amino acids. Germline V gene lookup returns CDR1 SGHDT and CDR2 YYEEEE. The germline V and J ends were trimmed by 3 bases and 4 bases, with 12 bases remaining between them. This CDR3 reads CASSYFQGADTQYF. The DNA for the CDR3 is TGTGCCAGCAGCTATTTTCAAGGGGCAGATACGCAGTATTTT.

The genes are TRBV28 and TRBJ2-1; D perhaps matches TRBD2 (6 bases). Trimming cost V 3 bases and J 7 bases, with 13 bases left between them. The CDR3 runs 14 residues. The germline gives CDR1 MDHEN, CDR2 SYDVKM. Here the CDR3 reads CASSFNLGGNEQFF. DNA of the CDR3: TGTGCCAGCAGTTTCAACTTGGGGGGAAATGAGCAGTTCTTC.

This clone occurred once. This chain joins TRBV15 and TRBJ2-3; TRBD2 matches 9 bases. Germline assignment: CDR1 LNHNV and CDR2 YYDKDF (reference sequence). The V segment lost 2 bases and the J segment 2 bases; nucleotides outside the gene matches: 8. There are 17 residues in the CDR3. CDR3 sequence: CATSRPWASGTTDTQYF. The CDR3 nucleotides read TGTGCCACCAGCAGACCGTGGGCTAGCGGGACCACAGATACGCAGTATTTT.

The V call is TRBV7-7, the J call TRBJ2-1; no clear D gene. This CDR3 spans 16 amino acids. V dropped 1 base and J dropped 3 bases, with 13 bases sitting between them. Looked up from germline, CDR1 is SSHAT and CDR2 is FNYEAQ (reference sequence). The CDR3 sequence: CASSLESPGGYNEQFF. CDR3 coding DNA: TGTGCCAGCAGCTTAGAGTCCCCCGGCGGCTACAATGAGCAGTTCTTC.

The chain employs TRBV28 and TRBJ2-4, with D tentatively TRBD1 (5 bases). Germline CDR1 is MDHEN and CDR2 is SYDVKM. The CDR3 spans 13 residues. Trimming stripped 4 bases from V and 12 bases from J, with 16 bases between. CDR3 nucleotides: TGTGCCAGCAGTTCAGGGTCGGGCCACAGTCAGTACTTC. Translated, it gives CASSSGSGHSQYF.

V is TRBV2 and J is TRBJ2-7; 8 bases map to TRBD1. The V and J ends lost 5 bases and 6 bases, in that order; junction bases with no gene match: 9. From germline, CDR1 is SNHLY and CDR2 FYNNEI. The CDR3 covers 14 residues. Written as DNA, the CDR3 is TGTGCCAGCAGTCCAACCTTGACAGGGGTCGAGCAGTACTTC. This translates into CASSPTLTGVEQYF.

The CDR3 DNA reads as TGTGCCAGCAGGGACAGGATACTCACCTACGAGCAGTACTTC. Amino acid sequence: CASRDRILTYEQYF. The rearrangement uses TRBV2 and TRBJ2-7; 7 bases are a match to TRBD1. The germline V gene has CDR1 SNHLY and CDR2 FYNNEI. The CDR3 length is 14 residues. The V segment lost 6 bases and the J segment 2 bases; nucleotides outside the gene matches: 7.

The chain carries TRBV5-1 and TRBJ2-2; a possible D gene is TRBD1 (6 bases). The CDR3 has 15 amino acids. V was pared by 4 bases and J by 0 bases, with 10 bases between. Germline CDR1 and CDR2: SGHRS and YFSETQ. CDR3 sequence: CASSPDRANTGELFF. CDR3 coding DNA: TGCGCCAGCAGCCCGGACAGAGCGAACACCGGGGAGCTGTTTTTT.